These 12 T cell receptor beta chains originate from one sample sequenced in a study of monozygotic twins with inflammatory bowel disease. No DNA is given; TCRdb re-called the 5' RACE reads and lists each CDR3 protein once. The sample's table shows some 160,000 distinct CDR3 sequences. The material sequenced was blood. All receptors come from a human donor with ulcerative colitis or Crohn's disease, or a healthy co-twin of an affected twin (not recorded which).

This sequence joins TRBV7-7 and TRBJ2-1. In germline, CDR1 is SSHAT, CDR2 FNYEAQ (reference sequence). The CDR3 is 13 residues long. The CDR3 loop is CASSSEHRNEQFF.

The V and J genes are TRBV6-5 and TRBJ2-7. CDR1 and CDR2 from the germline V gene are MNHEY and SVGAGI. This CDR3 spans 15 amino acids. CDR3 region: CASSWLAGGSYEQYF.

The gene calls are TRBV9 and TRBJ1-5. Germline CDR1 reads SGDLS; CDR2 reads YYNGEE. The CDR3 totals 14 residues. The chain's CDR3 is CASSVDWVNQPQHF.

This rearrangement joins TRBV3-1 to TRBJ1-6. This CDR3 has 17 amino acids. In germline, CDR1 is LGHDT, CDR2 YNNKEL (reference sequence). CDR3 protein: CASSQDGPSSYNSPLHF.

This sequence joins TRBV5-1 and TRBJ2-7; TCRdb indicates TRBD1, and absent DNA this call remains unverified. The CDR3 has 14 amino acids. The germline gives CDR1 SGHRS, CDR2 YFSETQ. The CDR3 sequence is CASSGQGGTYEQYF.

J is TRBJ2-5 and V is TRBV30. The CDR3 is 12 amino acids. CDR1 is GTSNPN, CDR2 SVGIG, per germline (reference sequence). The CDR3 here is CAWRWGQETQYF.

V gene TRBV5-1 combines with J gene TRBJ2-3; TCRdb calls TRBD1, which cannot be checked without DNA. Germline assignment: CDR1 SGHRS and CDR2 YFSETQ. The CDR3 is 14 amino acids. The chain's CDR3 is CASSRGDSTDTQYF.

CDR3 sequence: CASSLYGSGYEQYF. The chain carries TRBV7-6 and TRBJ2-7. The CDR3 sequence is 14 residues long. CDR1 and CDR2 from the germline V gene are SGHVS and FNYEAQ.

This chain connects TRBV29-1 to TRBJ2-7; TCRdb indicates TRBD1, and absent DNA this call remains unverified. The CDR3 is made up of 11 amino acids. Germline assignment: CDR1 SQVTM and CDR2 ANQGSEA. The CDR3 sequence is CSVELRGEQYF.

This sequence joins TRBV4-3 and TRBJ2-5; absent DNA, TCRdb's TRBD1 call cannot be checked. This CDR3 contains 16 residues. Per germline, CDR1 LGHNA and CDR2 YSLEER. Here the CDR3 reads CASSQGTQGVYETQYF.

The rearrangement uses TRBV12-3 or TRBV12-4 and TRBJ1-3; TCRdb's D call, TRBD1, is unchecked because there is no DNA. The CDR3 sequence is 14 residues long. The CDR3 reads CASSLQGGGNTIYF.

The CDR3 spells CASSRRTSGPGELFF. The V gene is TRBV11-2, the J gene TRBJ2-2; lacking DNA, the TRBD2 call made by TCRdb goes unchecked. CDR3 length: 15 amino acids. CDR1 and CDR2 (germline): SGHAT, FQNNGV.